The entry below describes one T cell receptor (beta chain). In the original analysis: Researchers report that nucleated cell counts were estimated from reference gene primer amplification. Clones were read by immunoSEQ multiplex PCR, and TCRdb kept only the in-frame ones, dropping some. V and J calls and clone size are those listed in that table; D and trimming were worked out from the DNA. This sample has some 200,000 clones, with approximately 90% found just once. The sample originates from a study of blood T cell repertoires in COVID-19. Overall study: The samples span acute and convalescent COVID-19 from the United States, Italy and Spain. T cells, B-cell-depleted T cells, or PBMCs supplied cDNA or gDNA.

The CDR3 consists of 17 residues. Germline-derived CDR1 and CDR2 are MDHEN and SYDVKM. Trimming took off 3 bases at V and 4 bases at J, with 18 bases between the two ends. Source material: peripheral blood. The sequence derives from a man aged 80 or over with acute or convalescent COVID-19. This chain links TRBV28 with TRBJ1-4; D possibly corresponds to TRBD1 (5 bases). This CDR3 reads CASSFVAGRRLNEKLFF. The CDR3 DNA reads as TGTGCCAGCAGTTTTGTCGCAGGGCGACGACTTAATGAAAAACTGTTTTTT.